The sequence of this T cell receptor (beta chain) was determined in a study of cytomegalovirus exposure and HLA in healthy donors. General study findings and limits: Among TCR beta chains, those listed as cytomegalovirus-associated numbered fewer than 200. Confirmation was obtained in vitro that a few CMV-associated chains are specific for CMV antigens. Across donors, most TCRs were seen rarely, yet some public ones were widespread. For TCR beta chains, V- and J-gene trimming was later linked to a missense DCLRE1C variant.

CDR1 is SNHLY, CDR2 FYNNEI, per germline. Germline trimming cut 5 bases from V and 6 bases from J; bases unmatched to any gene: 9. CDR3 length: 15 residues. The PCR used 60 Vbeta and 13 Jbeta primers. Generated by immunoSEQ multiplex PCR, the TCRdb table keeps only in-frame clones and is missing some. The data hold some 200,000 clones, with roughly 80% observed a single time. In the case of this clone: Its specificity is unknown.

This chain joins TRBV2 and TRBJ2-1, with TRBD2 matching over 8 bases. Source material: PBMCs. This clonotype was obtained from a woman in her forties or fifties in good health and CMV-seropositive. CDR3: CASSPLAGFSNEQFF. The CDR3 nucleotides are TGTGCCAGCAGTCCATTAGCGGGGTTCAGCAATGAGCAGTTCTTC.